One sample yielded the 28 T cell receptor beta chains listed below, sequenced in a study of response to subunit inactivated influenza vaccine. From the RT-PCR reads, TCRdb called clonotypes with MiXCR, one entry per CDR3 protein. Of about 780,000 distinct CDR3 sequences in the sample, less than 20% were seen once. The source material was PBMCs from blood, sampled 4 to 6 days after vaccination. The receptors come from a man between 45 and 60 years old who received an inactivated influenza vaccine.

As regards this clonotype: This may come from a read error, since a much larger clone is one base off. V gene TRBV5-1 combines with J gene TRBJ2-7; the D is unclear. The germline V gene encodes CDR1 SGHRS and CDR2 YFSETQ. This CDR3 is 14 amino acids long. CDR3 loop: CARSLDARSYEQYF. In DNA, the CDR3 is TGCGCCCGCAGCTTGGACGCACGGTCCTACGAGCAGTACTTC.

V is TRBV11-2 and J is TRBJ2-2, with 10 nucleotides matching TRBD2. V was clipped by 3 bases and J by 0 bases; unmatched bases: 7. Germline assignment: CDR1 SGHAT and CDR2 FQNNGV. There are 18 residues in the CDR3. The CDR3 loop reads CASSFIPGLATNTGELFF. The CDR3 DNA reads TGTGCCAGCAGCTTCATCCCGGGACTAGCGACGAACACCGGGGAGCTGTTTTTT.

CDR3: CSASGGWDTQYF. The CDR3 DNA is TGCAGTGCCAGCGGGGGTTGGGATACGCAGTATTTT. The gene calls are TRBV20-1 and TRBJ2-3; 8 nucleotides match TRBD2. This CDR3 has 12 amino acids. J gave up 6 bases and V 6 bases, and 5 bases lay outside the gene matches. The germline V gene has CDR1 DFQATT and CDR2 SNEGSKA (reference sequence).

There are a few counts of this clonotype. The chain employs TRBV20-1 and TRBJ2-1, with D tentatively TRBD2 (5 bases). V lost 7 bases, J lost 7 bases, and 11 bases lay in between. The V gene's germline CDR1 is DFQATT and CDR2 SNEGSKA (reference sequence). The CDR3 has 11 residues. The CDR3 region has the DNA TGCAGTGGGGCCTCGGGGAATGAGCAGTTCTTC. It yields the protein CSGASGNEQFF.

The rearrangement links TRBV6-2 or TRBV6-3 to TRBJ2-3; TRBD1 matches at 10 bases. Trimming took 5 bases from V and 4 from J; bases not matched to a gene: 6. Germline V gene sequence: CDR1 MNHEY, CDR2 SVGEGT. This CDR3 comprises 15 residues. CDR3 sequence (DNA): TGTGCCAGCAGTAGACAGGGGGCTCGGGCAGATACGCAGTATTTT. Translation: CASSRQGARADTQYF.

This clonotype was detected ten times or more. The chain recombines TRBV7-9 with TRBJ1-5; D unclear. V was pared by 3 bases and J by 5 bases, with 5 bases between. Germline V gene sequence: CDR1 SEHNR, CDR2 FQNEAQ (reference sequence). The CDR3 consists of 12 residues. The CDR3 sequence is CASSLGYQPQHF. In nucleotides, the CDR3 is TGTGCCAGCAGCTTGGGCTATCAGCCCCAGCATTTT. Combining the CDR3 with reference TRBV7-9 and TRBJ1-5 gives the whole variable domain DTGVSQNPRHKITKRGQNVTFRCDPISEHNRLYWYRQTLGQGPEFLTYFQNEAQLEKSRLLSDRFSAERPKGSFSTLEIQRTEQGDSAMYLCASSLGYQPQHFGDGTRLSIL.

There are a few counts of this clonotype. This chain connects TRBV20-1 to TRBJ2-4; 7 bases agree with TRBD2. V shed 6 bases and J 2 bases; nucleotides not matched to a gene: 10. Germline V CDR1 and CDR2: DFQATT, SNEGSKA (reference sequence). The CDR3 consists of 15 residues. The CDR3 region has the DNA TGCAGTGCCGGACTGGCGGGAGACACCAAAAACATTCAGTACTTC. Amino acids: CSAGLAGDTKNIQYF.

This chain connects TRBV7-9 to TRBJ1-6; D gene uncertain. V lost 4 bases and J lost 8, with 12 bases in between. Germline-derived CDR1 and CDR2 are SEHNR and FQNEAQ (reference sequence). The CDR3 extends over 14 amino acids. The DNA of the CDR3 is TGTGCCAGCAGCTCAGCGGACGGCTATTCACCCCTCCACTTT. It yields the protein CASSSADGYSPLHF.

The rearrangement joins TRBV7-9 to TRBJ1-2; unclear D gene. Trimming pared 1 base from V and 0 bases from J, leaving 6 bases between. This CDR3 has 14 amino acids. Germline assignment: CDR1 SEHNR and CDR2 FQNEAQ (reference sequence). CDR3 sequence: CASSLEVANYGYTF. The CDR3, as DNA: TGTGCCAGCAGCTTAGAAGTGGCTAACTATGGCTACACCTTC.

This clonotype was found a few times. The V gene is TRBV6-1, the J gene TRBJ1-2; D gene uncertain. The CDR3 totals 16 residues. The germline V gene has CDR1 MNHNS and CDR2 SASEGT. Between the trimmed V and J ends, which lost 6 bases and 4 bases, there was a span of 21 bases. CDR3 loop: CASSHLGGRATYGYTF. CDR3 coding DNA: TGTGCCAGCAGCCACCTGGGAGGCCGAGCGACCTATGGCTACACCTTC.

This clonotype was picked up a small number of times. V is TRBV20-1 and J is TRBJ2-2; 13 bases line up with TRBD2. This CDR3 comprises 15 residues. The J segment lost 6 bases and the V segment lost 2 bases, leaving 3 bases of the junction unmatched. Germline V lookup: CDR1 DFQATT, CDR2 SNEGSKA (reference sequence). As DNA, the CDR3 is TGCAGTGCTAGACCCGGACTAGCGGGAGCCGGGGAGCTGTTTTTT. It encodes CSARPGLAGAGELFF.

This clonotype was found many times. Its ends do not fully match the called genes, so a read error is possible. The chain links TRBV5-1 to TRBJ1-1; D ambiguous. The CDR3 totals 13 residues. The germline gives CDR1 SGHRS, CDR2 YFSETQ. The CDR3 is CASSLELNTEAFF. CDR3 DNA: TGTGCCAGCAGCTTGGAGCTGAACACTGAAGCTTTCTTT.

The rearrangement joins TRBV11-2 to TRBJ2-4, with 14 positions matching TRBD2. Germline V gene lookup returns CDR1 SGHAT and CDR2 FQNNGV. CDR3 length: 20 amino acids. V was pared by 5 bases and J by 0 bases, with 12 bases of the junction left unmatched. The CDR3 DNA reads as TGTGCCAGCAGCCTCCGACTAGCGGGAGGGCCATTGGAAGCCAAAAACATTCAGTACTTC. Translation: CASSLRLAGGPLEAKNIQYF.

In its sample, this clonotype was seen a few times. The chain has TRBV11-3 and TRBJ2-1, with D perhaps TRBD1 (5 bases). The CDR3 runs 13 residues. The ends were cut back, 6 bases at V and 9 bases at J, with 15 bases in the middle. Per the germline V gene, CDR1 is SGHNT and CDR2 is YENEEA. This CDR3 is CASRIGEFGEQFF. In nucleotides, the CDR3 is TGTGCCAGCAGGATAGGGGAATTTGGTGAGCAGTTCTTC.

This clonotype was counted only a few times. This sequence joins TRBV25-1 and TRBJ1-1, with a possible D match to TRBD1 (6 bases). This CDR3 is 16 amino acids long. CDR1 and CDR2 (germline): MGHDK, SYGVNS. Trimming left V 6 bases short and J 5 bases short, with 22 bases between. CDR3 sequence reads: CASRDSLAAVRTEAFF. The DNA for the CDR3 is TGTGCCAGCAGGGACAGTCTCGCGGCGGTCAGGACTGAAGCTTTCTTT.

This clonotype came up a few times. The DNA for the CDR3 is TGTGCCAGCAGCATGGGACGCACTGCGACTTTCTTT. Its translation: CASSMGRTATFF. The rearrangement links TRBV5-6 to TRBJ1-1; D is perhaps TRBD1 (5 bases). CDR3 length: 12 amino acids. V gave up 4 bases and J gave up 12 bases, with 16 bases separating them. In germline, CDR1 is SGHDT, CDR2 YYEEEE.

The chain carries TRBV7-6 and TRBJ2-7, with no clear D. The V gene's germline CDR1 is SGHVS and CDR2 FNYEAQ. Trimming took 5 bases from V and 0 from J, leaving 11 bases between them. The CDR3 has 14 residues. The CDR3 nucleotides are TGTGCCAGCAGCACGACGGAGAGCTCCTACGAGCAGTACTTC. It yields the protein CASSTTESSYEQYF.

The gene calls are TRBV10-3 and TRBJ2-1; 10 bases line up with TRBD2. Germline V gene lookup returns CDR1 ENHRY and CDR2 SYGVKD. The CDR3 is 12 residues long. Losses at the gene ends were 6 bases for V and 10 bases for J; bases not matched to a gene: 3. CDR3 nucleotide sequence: TGTGCCATCAGGGGGACTAGCGACGAGCAGTTCTTC. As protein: CAIRGTSDEQFF.

CDR3 nucleotides: TGTGCCAGCAGTTTAGGGCTAGAATCCGGGGAGCTGTTTTTT. Protein: CASSLGLESGELFF. The gene calls are TRBV12-3 or TRBV12-4 and TRBJ2-2; D remains unclear. The V end lost 1 base, the J end lost 6 bases, and 9 bases lay between the germline ends. The CDR3 is made up of 14 amino acids.

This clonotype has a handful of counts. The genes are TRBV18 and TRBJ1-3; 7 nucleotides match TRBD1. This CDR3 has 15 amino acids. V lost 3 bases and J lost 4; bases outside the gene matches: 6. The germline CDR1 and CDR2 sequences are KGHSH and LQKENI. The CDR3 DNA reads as TGTGCCAGCTCACCGAGACAGGGACCGGGAAACACCATATATTTT. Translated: CASSPRQGPGNTIYF. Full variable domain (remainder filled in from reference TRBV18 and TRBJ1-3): NAGVMQNPRHLVRRRGQEARLRCSPMKGHSHVYWYRQLPEEGLKFMVYLQKENIIDESGMPKERFSAEFPKEGPSILRIQQVVRGDSAAYFCASSPRQGPGNTIYFGEGSWLTVV.

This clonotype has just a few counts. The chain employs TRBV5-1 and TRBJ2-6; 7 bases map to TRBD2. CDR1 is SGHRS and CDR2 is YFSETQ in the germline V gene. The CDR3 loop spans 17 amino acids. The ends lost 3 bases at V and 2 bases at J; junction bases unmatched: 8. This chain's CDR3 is CASSSLSGGTGANVLTF. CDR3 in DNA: TGCGCCAGCAGCTCGCTCTCGGGGGGAACTGGGGCCAACGTCCTGACTTTC. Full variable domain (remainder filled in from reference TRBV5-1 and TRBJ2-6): KAGVTQTPRYLIKTRGQQVTLSCSPISGHRSVSWYQQTPGQGLQFLFEYFSETQRNKGNFPGRFSGRQFSNSRSEMNVSTLELGDSALYLCASSSLSGGTGANVLTFGAGSRLTVL.

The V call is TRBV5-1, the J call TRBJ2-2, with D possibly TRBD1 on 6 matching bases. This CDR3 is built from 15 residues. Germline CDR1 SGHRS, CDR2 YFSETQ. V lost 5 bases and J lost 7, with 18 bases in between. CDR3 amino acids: CASREQGQSYGELFF. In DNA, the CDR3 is TGCGCCAGCAGGGAACAAGGACAGAGCTACGGGGAGCTGTTTTTT.

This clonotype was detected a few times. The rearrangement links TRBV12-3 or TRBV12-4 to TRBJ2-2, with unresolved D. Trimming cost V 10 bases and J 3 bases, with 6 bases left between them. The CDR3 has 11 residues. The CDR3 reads CATGDTGELFF. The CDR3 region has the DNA TGTGCCACAGGCGACACCGGGGAGCTGTTTTTT.

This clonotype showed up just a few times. The CDR3: CASSFTGTSNEQFF. CDR3 sequence (DNA): TGTGCCAGCAGTTTTACCGGGACTAGCAATGAGCAGTTCTTC. V usage is TRBV27 and J usage is TRBJ2-1; 8 bases agree with TRBD2. V trimming: 3 bases; J trimming: 6 bases; junction bases outside the gene matches: 4. CDR1 is MNHEY and CDR2 is SMNVEV in the germline V gene (reference sequence). CDR3 size: 14 residues.

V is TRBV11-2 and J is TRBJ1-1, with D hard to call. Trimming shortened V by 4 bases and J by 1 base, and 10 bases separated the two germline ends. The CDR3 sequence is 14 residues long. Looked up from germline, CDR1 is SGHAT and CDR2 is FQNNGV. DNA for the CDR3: TGTGCCAGCAGCTCACAAGTAGCGAACACTGAAGCTTTCTTT. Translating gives CASSSQVANTEAFF.

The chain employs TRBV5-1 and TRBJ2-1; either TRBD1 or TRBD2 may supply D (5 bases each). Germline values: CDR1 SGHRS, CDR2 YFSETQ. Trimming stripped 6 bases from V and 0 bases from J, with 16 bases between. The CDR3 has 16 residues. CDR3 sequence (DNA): TGCGCCAGCACCCGAGTTGGGGGTGGCTCCTACAATGAGCAGTTCTTC. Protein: CASTRVGGGSYNEQFF.

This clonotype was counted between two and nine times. The CDR3 region has the DNA TGCGCCAGCAGCCAGGTACAGGGGGGTCGGACAGATACGCAGTATTTT. Translated, it gives CASSQVQGGRTDTQYF. The V gene is TRBV4-3, the J gene TRBJ2-3, with 8 bases matching TRBD1. The germline gives CDR1 LGHNA, CDR2 YSLEER. The CDR3 has 16 amino acids. After removal of 3 bases from V and 3 bases from J, the junction contained 8 bases not matched to a gene.

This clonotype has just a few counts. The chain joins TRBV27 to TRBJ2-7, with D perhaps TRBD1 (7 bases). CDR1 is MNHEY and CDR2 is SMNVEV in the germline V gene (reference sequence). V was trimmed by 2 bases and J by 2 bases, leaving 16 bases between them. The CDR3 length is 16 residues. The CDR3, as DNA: TGTGCCAGCAGTTTAAGAGGTCGGGGGACAGCCTACGAGCAGTACTTC. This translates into CASSLRGRGTAYEQYF.